These 5 T cell receptor beta chains originate from one sample sequenced in a study of blood T cell repertoires in COVID-19. Profiled with immunoSEQ multiplex PCR; TCRdb holds only in-frame clones, not every one. The sample carries 250,000 or so clones, roughly 85% recorded once. The sample consisted of PBMCs or T cells enriched from blood (not recorded which). All receptors come from a man aged 30-40 years who had recovered from COVID-19.

This CDR3 is CASSQWDYQETQYF. The CDR3 DNA follows: TGTGCCAGCAGCCAGTGGGACTATCAAGAGACCCAGTACTTC. V usage is TRBV3-1 (or the pseudogene TRBV3-2) and J usage is TRBJ2-5; 7 bases map to TRBD2. V shed 3 bases and J 2 bases; nucleotides not matched to a gene: 3. In germline, CDR1 is LGHDT, CDR2 YNNKEL (reference sequence). This CDR3 region has 14 residues.

CDR3 DNA: TGTGCCATCAGCGGAAGGGACACAAGGCTCCCCAACACCGGGGAGCTGTTTTTT. Protein: CAISGRDTRLPNTGELFF. The chain joins TRBV10-3 to TRBJ2-2; tentatively, D is TRBD1 (6 bases). The length of the CDR3 is 18 residues. Germline lookup yields CDR1 ENHRY and CDR2 SYGVKD. The V end was cut by 6 bases, the J end by 2 bases, with 22 bases between.

The chain is built from TRBV19 and TRBJ1-6; the match to TRBD1 covers 8 bases. V trimming: 5 bases; J trimming: 7 bases; junction bases outside the gene matches: 7. The V gene's germline CDR1 is LNHDA and CDR2 SQIVND (reference sequence). The CDR3 consists of 15 residues. The CDR3 coding sequence is TGTGCCAGTAGTGACAGGGGAGAAGTAAATTCACCCCTCCACTTT. Translation: CASSDRGEVNSPLHF.

This clone has just a few counts. The chain uses TRBV19 and TRBJ1-1; D is uncertain. The CDR3 is made up of 13 amino acids. Germline V gene lookup returns CDR1 LNHDA and CDR2 SQIVND (reference sequence). V lost 3 bases and J 11 bases, leaving 16 bases between the germline ends. CDR3 DNA: TGTGCCAGTAGTATGTTCGTACGGGGTGACGCTTTCTTT. Residues: CASSMFVRGDAFF. Full variable domain (outside the CDR3, taken from reference TRBV19 and TRBJ1-1): DGGITQSPKYLFRKEGQNVTLSCEQNLNHDAMYWYRQDPGQGLRLIYYSQIVNDFQKGDIAEGYSVSREKKESFPLTVTSAQKNPTAFYLCASSMFVRGDAFFGQGTRLTVV.

This chain links TRBV12-5 with TRBJ2-7, with TRBD1 matching 9 bases. This CDR3 has 18 residues. CDR1 is LGHNT and CDR2 is FRNRAP in the germline V gene. V shed 1 base, J shed 2 bases, and the junction held 12 bases outside the gene matches. The CDR3 loop reads CASGLGPYGTGYTYEQYF. The CDR3 nucleotides read TGTGCTAGTGGTTTGGGACCGTACGGGACAGGGTATACCTACGAGCAGTACTTC.